The next 30 T cell receptor beta chains were all read from a single sample in a study of blood T cell repertoires in COVID-19 (TCRdb year 2020). Preparation of the library involved the immunoSEQ multiplex PCR assay. TCRdb took this table from immuneACCESS and kept in-frame rearrangements with V and J called. Such tables lack part of the clones; where checked against another copy, unresolved V genes explain under half of the gap, and the rest is unexplained. Here the sample has roughly 160,000 clones; about four fifths occur a single time. Jointly, the top ten make up 11% of the sample. Specimen: peripheral blood. Receptors originate from a man aged 70-80 years with active or convalescent COVID-19.

This clone was seen only a few times. The chain has TRBV2 and TRBJ1-2; 9 bases match TRBD1. V was clipped by 6 bases and J by 9 bases; unmatched bases: 8. The germline V gene encodes CDR1 SNHLY and CDR2 FYNNEI. This CDR3 spans 13 amino acids. CDR3 sequence: CASRDDRGSSYTF. The CDR3 DNA is TGTGCCAGCAGAGATGACAGGGGGTCGAGCTACACCTTC.

CDR3 in DNA: TGTGCCACCAGGGGGGGAAATGAAAAACTGTTTTTT. Translated: CATRGGNEKLFF. The chain uses TRBV6-6 and TRBJ1-4, with 7 bases aligning to TRBD1. Germline-derived CDR1 and CDR2 are MNHNY and SVGAGI (reference sequence). This CDR3 spans 12 amino acids. The V segment lost 10 bases and the J segment 5 bases; nucleotides outside the gene matches: 4.

This clone was observed at least ten times. This sequence joins TRBV6-2 or TRBV6-3 and TRBJ1-6; TRBD1 aligns across 10 bases. The length of the CDR3 is 16 residues. Looked up from germline, CDR1 is MNHEY and CDR2 is SVGEGT. The J segment lost 7 bases and the V segment lost 5 bases, leaving 8 bases of the junction unmatched. The CDR3 sequence is CASSPEGQGKNSPLHF. CDR3 bases: TGTGCCAGCAGTCCGGAGGGACAGGGGAAGAATTCACCCCTCCACTTT.

V usage is TRBV3-1 (or the pseudogene TRBV3-2) and J usage is TRBJ1-2; D is undetermined. This CDR3 comprises 15 residues. Trimming took 3 bases from V and 3 from J, leaving 14 bases between them. Germline CDR1 LGHDT, CDR2 YNNKEL (reference sequence). The CDR3 DNA is TGTGCCAGCAGCCACGGAGGACGCAGCCACTATGGCTACACCTTC. As protein: CASSHGGRSHYGYTF.

V gene TRBV3-1 (or the pseudogene TRBV3-2) combines with J gene TRBJ2-2; D unclear. Trimming pared 8 bases from V and 5 bases from J, leaving 15 bases between. Germline V gene lookup returns CDR1 LGHDT and CDR2 YNNKEL (reference sequence). This CDR3 region has 14 residues. CDR3 sequence: CASSSSVRTGELFF. The CDR3 nucleotides read TGTGCCAGCTCAAGCTCGGTGAGGACCGGGGAGCTGTTTTTT.

This chain links TRBV7-9 with TRBJ2-7; TRBD1 might be the D (6 bases). Germline V CDR1 and CDR2: SEHNR, FQNEAQ (reference sequence). The CDR3 has 12 residues. The V end was cut by 5 bases, the J end by 6 bases, with 11 bases between. The CDR3 loop is CASSPTGREQYF. CDR3 nucleotides: TGTGCCAGCAGCCCAACAGGGCGCGAGCAGTACTTC. Drawing the rest from reference TRBV7-9 and TRBJ2-7, the complete variable domain is DTGVSQNPRHKITKRGQNVTFRCDPISEHNRLYWYRQTLGQGPEFLTYFQNEAQLEKSRLLSDRFSAERPKGSFSTLEIQRTEQGDSAMYLCASSPTGREQYFGPGTRLTVT.

The chain is built from TRBV2 and TRBJ2-7; D perhaps matches TRBD2 (5 bases). CDR1 is SNHLY and CDR2 is FYNNEI in the germline V gene. V was cut by 6 bases and J by 6 bases, with 6 bases left in between. The CDR3 is 10 amino acids. CDR3 residues: CASRTTEQYF. The CDR3, as DNA: TGTGCCAGCAGGACTACCGAGCAGTACTTC. The variable domain in full, completed from reference TRBV2 and TRBJ2-7, reads EPEVTQTPSHQVTQMGQEVILRCVPISNHLYFYWYRQILGQKVEFLVSFYNNEISEKSEIFDDQFSVERPDGSNFTLKIRSTKLEDSAMYFCASRTTEQYFGPGTRLTVT.

This sequence joins TRBV7-2 and TRBJ1-2, with D possibly being TRBD1 (6 bases). Trimming left V 1 base short and J 8 bases short, with 17 bases between. The germline CDR1 and CDR2 sequences are SGHTA and FQGNSA. This CDR3 has 15 residues. This CDR3 is CASSLDSDSEGGYTF. CDR3 sequence (DNA): TGTGCCAGCAGCTTAGACTCGGACAGCGAGGGCGGCTACACCTTC. Supplemented by reference TRBV7-2 and TRBJ1-2, the full variable domain reads GAGVSQSPSNKVTEKGKDVELRCDPISGHTALYWYRQSLGQGLEFLIYFQGNSAPDKSGLPSDRFSAERTGGSVSTLTIQRTQQEDSAVYLCASSLDSDSEGGYTFGSGTRLTVV.

This sequence joins TRBV9 and TRBJ2-3, with 9 bases aligning to TRBD2. Trimming removed 0 bases from V and 2 bases from J; junction bases left unmatched: 4. Per the germline V gene, CDR1 is SGDLS and CDR2 is YYNGEE. The CDR3 runs to 16 residues. The chain's CDR3 is CASSVEGGRATDTQYF. As DNA, the CDR3 is TGTGCCAGCAGCGTAGAAGGCGGGAGGGCCACAGATACGCAGTATTTT.

In this sample, this clone turned up once. The V gene is TRBV7-3, the J gene TRBJ2-5; a weak D match, TRBD1 (6 bases). The CDR3 spans 15 residues. Trimming removed 5 bases at V and 4 bases at J, with 17 bases between. Per germline, CDR1 SGHTA and CDR2 FQGTGA. The CDR3 DNA reads as TGTGCCAGCAGCCCGCTCTCGACAGGAGTAGAGACCCAGTACTTC. This gives the protein CASSPLSTGVETQYF.

V usage is TRBV7-9 and J usage is TRBJ1-3, with D tentatively TRBD1 (5 bases). V was shortened by 5 bases and J by 8 bases, with 13 bases between the two germline ends. The CDR3 spans 13 residues. Germline V CDR1 and CDR2: SEHNR, FQNEAQ (reference sequence). CDR3: CASSGQGLDTIYF. The CDR3 DNA reads as TGTGCCAGCAGCGGTCAGGGTTTAGACACCATATATTTT.

The genes are TRBV29-1 and TRBJ2-5; 7 bases match TRBD2. In germline, CDR1 is SQVTM, CDR2 ANQGSEA. The V gene end was trimmed by 7 bases and the J gene end by 2 bases; junction bases not matched to a gene: 4. The CDR3 has 12 residues. In DNA, the CDR3 is TGCAGCGCCGAGGGACTACAAGAGACCCAGTACTTC. Amino acid sequence: CSAEGLQETQYF.

The chain has TRBV19 and TRBJ2-6, with D unclear. This CDR3 is 16 amino acids long. V lost 0 bases, J lost 0 bases, and 6 bases lay in between. In germline, CDR1 is LNHDA, CDR2 SQIVND (reference sequence). The CDR3 reads CASSIDPLSGANVLTF. Written as DNA, the CDR3 is TGTGCCAGTAGTATAGATCCCCTCTCTGGGGCCAACGTCCTGACTTTC.

V usage is TRBV5-1 and J usage is TRBJ2-5; TRBD1 might be the D (7 bases). This CDR3 is 13 amino acids long. Germline lookup yields CDR1 SGHRS and CDR2 YFSETQ. The V end was cut by 1 base, the J end by 7 bases, with 11 bases between. The CDR3 loop reads CASSLRQGGTQYF. The CDR3 nucleotides are TGCGCCAGCAGCTTGAGACAGGGAGGGACCCAGTACTTC.

This clone appeared a single time. V gene TRBV19 combines with J gene TRBJ2-7; D possibly corresponds to TRBD2 (6 bases). The CDR3 sequence is 14 residues long. V lost 5 bases to trimming and J lost 9 bases, with 20 bases between them. CDR1 is LNHDA and CDR2 is SQIVND in the germline V gene (reference sequence). The CDR3 here is CASSRGWDSGGQYF. The CDR3 DNA follows: TGTGCCAGTAGTCGGGGTTGGGACTCCGGGGGGCAGTACTTC.

The chain joins TRBV3-1 (or the pseudogene TRBV3-2) to TRBJ1-1; D perhaps matches TRBD1 (5 bases). V was clipped by 1 base and J by 7 bases, with 13 bases between them. This CDR3 has 14 residues. Per the germline V gene, CDR1 is LGHDT and CDR2 is YNNKEL (reference sequence). CDR3 sequence: CASSQGAIRGEAFF. CDR3 sequence (DNA): TGTGCCAGCAGCCAAGGGGCCATAAGGGGTGAAGCTTTCTTT.

This chain joins TRBV4-3 and TRBJ2-7; a weak D match, TRBD2 (7 bases). V was pared by 0 bases and J by 0 bases, with 18 bases between. In germline, CDR1 is LGHNA, CDR2 YSLEER. CDR3 length: 18 amino acids. CDR3 residues: CASSQDFGGARSSYEQYF. The CDR3 DNA follows: TGCGCCAGCAGCCAAGATTTTGGGGGGGCTAGGAGCTCCTACGAGCAGTACTTC.

This rearrangement joins TRBV19 to TRBJ2-4, with a weak D call TRBD1 (6 bases). Germline V gene data show CDR1 as LNHDA and CDR2 as SQIVND (reference sequence). The CDR3 runs to 14 residues. V was shortened by 3 bases and J by 1 base, with 7 bases between the two germline ends. CDR3 sequence reads: CASSIRGAKNIQYF. The CDR3 DNA reads as TGTGCCAGTAGTATTAGGGGGGCCAAAAACATTCAGTACTTC.

This clone was observed a handful of times. As DNA, the CDR3 is TGTGCCAGCAGTTATAACAGGGGGCACACTGAAGCTTTCTTT. This gives the protein CASSYNRGHTEAFF. This chain connects TRBV6-6 to TRBJ1-1; 9 positions agree with TRBD1. V shed 3 bases and J 3 bases; nucleotides not matched to a gene: 2. CDR3 length: 14 residues. Germline V gene sequence: CDR1 MNHNY, CDR2 SVGAGI (reference sequence).

V and J are TRBV29-1 and TRBJ1-2, with D possibly matching TRBD1 (6 bases). The germline V and J ends were trimmed by 7 bases and 2 bases, with 11 bases remaining between them. Germline CDR1 SQVTM, CDR2 ANQGSEA. CDR3 length equals 12 residues. The CDR3 reads CSGETGNYGYTF. For the CDR3, the DNA is TGCAGCGGCGAAACAGGGAACTATGGCTACACCTTC.

This clone is a singleton in its sample. This sequence joins TRBV6-6 and TRBJ1-2; 7 bases match TRBD1. V lost 6 bases and J lost 4; bases outside the gene matches: 8. This CDR3 is built from 14 residues. The germline V gene has CDR1 MNHNY and CDR2 SVGAGI (reference sequence). CDR3 DNA: TGTGCCAGCAGATCACAGGGGCCGGGCTATGGCTACACCTTC. Its protein is CASRSQGPGYGYTF.

The chain combines TRBV5-4 with TRBJ2-7; 8 bases line up with TRBD1. The CDR3 extends over 15 amino acids. V dropped 4 bases and J dropped 4; count of bases not matched to a gene: 10. Germline V lookup: CDR1 SGHNT, CDR2 YYREEE (reference sequence). The CDR3 region is CASSTDRGRWYEQYF. The CDR3 DNA follows: TGTGCCAGCAGCACCGACAGGGGTAGGTGGTACGAGCAGTACTTC. Combining the CDR3 with reference TRBV5-4 and TRBJ2-7 gives the whole variable domain ETGVTQSPTHLIKTRGQQVTLRCSSQSGHNTVSWYQQALGQGPQFIFQYYREEENGRGNFPPRFSGLQFPNYSSELNVNALELDDSALYLCASSTDRGRWYEQYFGPGTRLTVT.

This rearrangement joins TRBV11-2 to TRBJ2-7, with D maybe TRBD1 (5 bases). Trimming stripped 5 bases from V and 4 bases from J, with 21 bases between. The CDR3 sequence is 16 residues long. CDR1 is SGHAT, CDR2 FQNNGV, per germline. The CDR3 sequence: CASSKYGAVVGYEQYF. DNA for the CDR3: TGTGCCAGCAGCAAGTATGGGGCGGTTGTAGGGTACGAGCAGTACTTC. Combining the CDR3 with reference TRBV11-2 and TRBJ2-7 gives the whole variable domain EAGVAQSPRYKIIEKRQSVAFWCNPISGHATLYWYQQILGQGPKLLIQFQNNGVVDDSQLPKDRFSAERLKGVDSTLKIQPAKLEDSAVYLCASSKYGAVVGYEQYFGPGTRLTVT.

The gene calls are TRBV4-3 and TRBJ1-1; no firm D call. Germline lookup yields CDR1 LGHNA and CDR2 YSLEER. This CDR3 region has 14 residues. The germline V and J ends were trimmed by 0 bases and 4 bases, with 9 bases remaining between them. The CDR3 DNA is TGCGCCAGCAGCCAAGATACAGCGGGCACTGAAGCTTTCTTT. Protein product: CASSQDTAGTEAFF.

The J gene is TRBJ2-3, the V gene TRBV2; D unclear. The CDR3 consists of 12 residues. Germline-derived CDR1 and CDR2 are SNHLY and FYNNEI. V was cut by 2 bases and J by 4 bases, with 4 bases left in between. As DNA, the CDR3 is TGTGCCAGCAGTGAACGGGCAGATACGCAGTATTTT. Translation: CASSERADTQYF.

This clone showed up just a few times. The chain carries TRBV18 and TRBJ2-2, with 12 bases lining up with TRBD2. CDR3 length equals 16 residues. The germline gives CDR1 KGHSH, CDR2 LQKENI. V was clipped by 3 bases and J by 5 bases; unmatched bases: 4. CDR3 sequence reads: CASSPRTSGITGELFF. CDR3 sequence (DNA): TGTGCCAGCTCACCCCGGACTAGCGGGATTACCGGGGAGCTGTTTTTT.

V is TRBV2 and J is TRBJ1-5; a weak D match, TRBD1 (5 bases). V dropped 7 bases and J dropped 2 bases, with 15 bases sitting between them. The CDR3 totals 15 residues. Germline V gene lookup returns CDR1 SNHLY and CDR2 FYNNEI. The CDR3 DNA sequence: TGTGCCAGCAAGCCCAGGGCGGTTGGCAATCAGCCCCAGCATTTT. Protein: CASKPRAVGNQPQHF.

The chain joins TRBV12-3 or TRBV12-4 to TRBJ1-2; D not resolved. This CDR3 has 12 residues. Trimming took 3 bases from V and 4 from J, leaving 6 bases between them. The CDR3 is CASSLFGYGYTF. CDR3 bases: TGTGCCAGCAGTTTGTTCGGCTATGGCTACACCTTC.

A few counts support this clone. V and J are TRBV5-6 and TRBJ2-2; 9 bases align to TRBD1. The germline gives CDR1 SGHDT, CDR2 YYEEEE. The length of the CDR3 is 17 residues. With V trimmed by 1 base and J by 3 bases, 7 bases remained unmatched. CDR3 DNA sequence: TGTGCCAGCAGCTTGCCCCATACAGGGGGCGACACCGGGGAGCTGTTTTTT. Protein: CASSLPHTGGDTGELFF.

The rearrangement joins TRBV5-1 to TRBJ2-7; D might be TRBD1 (5 bases). Trimming stripped 0 bases from V and 4 bases from J, with 14 bases between. Looked up from germline, CDR1 is SGHRS and CDR2 is YFSETQ. The CDR3 totals 15 residues. CDR3 nucleotide sequence: TGCGCCAGCAGCTTGGCGGCTAGTGGGGCATACGAGCAGTACTTC. Protein sequence: CASSLAASGAYEQYF.